The subject of this entry is one T cell receptor (beta chain). Its matching antigen is unknown. Only in-frame clones appear in the TCRdb table, and some are missing; sequencing was by immunoSEQ multiplex PCR. The sample includes roughly 60,000 clones, roughly 84% of them seen just once. The record originates from a study of OX40 agonist ivuxolimab in advanced cancers. On the study more broadly: Hepatocellular carcinoma, melanoma, renal cell or head and neck cancer was diagnosed in the dose-escalation patients. Previous treatment with anti-PD-1, anti-PD-L1 or anti-CTLA-4 therapy was allowed; 40% had received some.

General study results and limits: There was clonal expansion of CD4+ and CD8+ blood T cells by week 6 at 0.1 to 3.0 mg/kg.

This CDR3 has 16 residues. Germline CDR1 reads SGHRS; CDR2 reads YFSETQ. The V gene end was trimmed by 0 bases and the J gene end by 3 bases; junction bases not matched to a gene: 5. The rearrangement uses TRBV5-1 and TRBJ2-3; 9 bases align to TRBD1. The TCR comes from an adult with an advanced solid tumor such as melanoma, head and neck, liver or kidney cancer. This sample comprised CD4+ or CD8+ T cells sorted from blood, obtained in a trial of the OX40 agonist ivuxolimab. This chain's CDR3 is CASSLEGTGQTDTQYF. The CDR3 coding sequence is TGCGCCAGCAGCTTGGAAGGGACAGGGCAGACAGATACGCAGTATTTT.